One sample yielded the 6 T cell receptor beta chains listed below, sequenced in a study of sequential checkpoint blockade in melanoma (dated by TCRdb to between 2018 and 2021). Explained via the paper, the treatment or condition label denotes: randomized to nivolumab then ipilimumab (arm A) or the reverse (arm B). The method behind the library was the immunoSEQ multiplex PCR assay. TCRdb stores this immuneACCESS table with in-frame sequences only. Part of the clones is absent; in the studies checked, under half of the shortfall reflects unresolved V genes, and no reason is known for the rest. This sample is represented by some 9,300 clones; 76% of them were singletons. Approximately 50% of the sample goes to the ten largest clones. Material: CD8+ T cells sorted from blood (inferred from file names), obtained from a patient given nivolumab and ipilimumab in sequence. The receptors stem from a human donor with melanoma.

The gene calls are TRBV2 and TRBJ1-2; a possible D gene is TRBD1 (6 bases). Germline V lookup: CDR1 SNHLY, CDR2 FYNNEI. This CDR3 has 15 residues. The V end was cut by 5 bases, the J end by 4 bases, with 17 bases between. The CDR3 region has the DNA TGTGCCAGCAGTCAAGAACAGGGCGATAGCTATGGCTACACCTTC. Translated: CASSQEQGDSYGYTF.

Here the CDR3 reads CASNPWGGSSYEQYF. The DNA of the CDR3 is TGTGCCAGTAATCCATGGGGGGGGAGCTCCTACGAGCAGTACTTC. The V gene is TRBV2, the J gene TRBJ2-7; 7 nucleotides line up with TRBD2. The germline gives CDR1 SNHLY, CDR2 FYNNEI. J lost 0 bases, V lost 9 bases, and 11 bases had no gene match. CDR3 size: 15 residues. Looking up the rest from reference TRBV2 and TRBJ2-7 gives the full variable domain: EPEVTQTPSHQVTQMGQEVILRCVPISNHLYFYWYRQILGQKVEFLVSFYNNEISEKSEIFDDQFSVERPDGSNFTLKIRSTKLEDSAMYFCASNPWGGSSYEQYFGPGTRLTVT.

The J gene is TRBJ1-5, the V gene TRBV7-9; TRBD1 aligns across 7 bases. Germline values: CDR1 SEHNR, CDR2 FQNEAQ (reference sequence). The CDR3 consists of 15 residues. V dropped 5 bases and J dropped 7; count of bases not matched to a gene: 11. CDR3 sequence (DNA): TGTGCCAGCAGCGCCTCGACAGGGATGCGGCAGCCCCAGCATTTT. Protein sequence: CASSASTGMRQPQHF.

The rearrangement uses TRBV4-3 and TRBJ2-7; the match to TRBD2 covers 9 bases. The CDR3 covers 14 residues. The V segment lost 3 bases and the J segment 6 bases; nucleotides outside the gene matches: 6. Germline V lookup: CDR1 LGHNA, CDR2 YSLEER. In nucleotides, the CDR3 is TGCGCCAGCAGCCACTCGGCGGGGGGGCTCGAGCAGTACTTC. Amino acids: CASSHSAGGLEQYF.

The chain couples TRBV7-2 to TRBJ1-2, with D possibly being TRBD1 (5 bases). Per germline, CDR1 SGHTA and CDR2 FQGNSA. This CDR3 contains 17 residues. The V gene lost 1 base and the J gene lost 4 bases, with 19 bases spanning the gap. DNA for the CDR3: TGTGCCAGCAGCTTAGTGGAACAGGAAGGCCTAGGCTATGGCTACACCTTC. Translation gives CASSLVEQEGLGYGYTF. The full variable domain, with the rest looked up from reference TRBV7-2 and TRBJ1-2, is GAGVSQSPSNKVTEKGKDVELRCDPISGHTALYWYRQSLGQGLEFLIYFQGNSAPDKSGLPSDRFSAERTGGSVSTLTIQRTQQEDSAVYLCASSLVEQEGLGYGYTFGSGTRLTVV.

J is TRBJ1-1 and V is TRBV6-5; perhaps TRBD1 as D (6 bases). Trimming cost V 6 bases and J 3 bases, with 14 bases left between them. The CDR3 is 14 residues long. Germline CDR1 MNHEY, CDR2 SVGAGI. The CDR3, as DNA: TGTGCCAGCAGCCCGAACAGGGTACACACTGAAGCTTTCTTT. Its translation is CASSPNRVHTEAFF.